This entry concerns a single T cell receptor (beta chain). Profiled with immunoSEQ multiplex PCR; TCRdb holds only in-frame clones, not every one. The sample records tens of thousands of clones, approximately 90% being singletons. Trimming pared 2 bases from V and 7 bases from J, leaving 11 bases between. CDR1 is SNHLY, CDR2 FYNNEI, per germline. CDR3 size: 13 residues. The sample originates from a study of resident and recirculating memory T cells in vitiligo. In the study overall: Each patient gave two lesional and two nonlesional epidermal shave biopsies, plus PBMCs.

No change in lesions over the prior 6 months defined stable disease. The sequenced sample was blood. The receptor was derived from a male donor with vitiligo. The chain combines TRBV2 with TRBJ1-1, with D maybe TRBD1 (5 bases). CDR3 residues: CASSERDRSEAFF. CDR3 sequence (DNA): TGTGCCAGCAGTGAACGCGACAGAAGTGAAGCTTTCTTT. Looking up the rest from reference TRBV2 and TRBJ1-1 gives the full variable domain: EPEVTQTPSHQVTQMGQEVILRCVPISNHLYFYWYRQILGQKVEFLVSFYNNEISEKSEIFDDQFSVERPDGSNFTLKIRSTKLEDSAMYFCASSERDRSEAFFGQGTRLTVV.